Ten or more counts support the clone carrying this T cell receptor (beta chain). A single record per CDR3 protein comes from TCRdb applying MiXCR to the 5' RACE reads. The table lists 700,000 or so distinct CDR3 sequences, approximately 9% of them singletons. This sample is part of a study of identical twins. CDR3 length equals 16 residues. Germline CDR1 is SNHLY and CDR2 is FYNNEI. Germline trimming cut 8 bases from V and 0 bases from J; bases unmatched to any gene: 10. These data are also associated with another study on yellow fever vaccine responses in identical twins.

The sequencing input was PBMCs. This TCR was sampled from a woman aged 18 to 35 in good health. This sequence joins TRBV2 and TRBJ1-5, with 7 bases matching TRBD1. The CDR3 loop reads CASRGRGGNSNQPQHF. CDR3 bases: TGTGCCAGCCGCGGCAGGGGGGGGAATAGCAATCAGCCCCAGCATTTT.